A single T cell receptor beta chain is shown here with its context. The target antigen is unknown. These data originate in a study of CD4+ T cells in melanoma. The V end was cut by 4 bases, the J end by 3 bases, with 16 bases between. Germline CDR1 is SGHRS and CDR2 is YFSETQ. The CDR3 has 16 amino acids. Study results and caveats: CD8+ T cell, macrophage and B cell function reportedly correlated with neoantigen-specific CD4+ T cells. Reportedly, melanoma neoantigen-specific CD4+ T cells showed varied differentiation states.

Sequencing used immunoSEQ multiplex PCR; TCRdb keeps in-frame clones, though not all of them. The sample yields fewer than 150,000 clones, approximately 91% seen once. The chain couples TRBV5-1 to TRBJ2-2, with D possibly being TRBD1 (5 bases). The source of this sequence is a human donor with melanoma. CDR3: CASSPPRQGDTGELFF. The CDR3 DNA follows: TGCGCCAGCAGCCCCCCCCGGCAGGGTGACACCGGGGAGCTGTTTTTT.